This T cell receptor beta chain emerged from a study of human T cells and chemical hapten exposure. TCRdb used MiXCR to reprocess the RACE reads, holding one entry per CDR3 protein. The sample has around 74,000 distinct CDR3 sequences, 30% to 35% seen once; the top ten hold 8.9%. V was cut by 0 bases and J by 5 bases, with 11 bases left in between. The CDR3 extends over 15 amino acids. The V gene's germline CDR1 is SGDLS and CDR2 YYNGEE. Described time point: patch test 1, 2 weeks after DPC sensitization. Described treatment: therapeutic diphenylcyclopropenone sensitization with weekly scalp DPC. Prior to application of each patch test, blood was drawn.

This clonotype was sampled from a man between 40 and 49 years old with alopecia areata. Some clones in this sample may be carry-over from other donors' samples. This chain joins TRBV9 and TRBJ1-4, with D unclear. The sequencing used whole blood, collected in connection with sensitization to the hapten diphenylcyclopropenone (DPC). The CDR3, as DNA: TGTGCCAGCAGCGTAGCCCGGGGTCCCAATGAAAAACTGTTTTTT. It yields the protein CASSVARGPNEKLFF.